This T cell receptor beta chain was observed in a study of cytomegalovirus exposure and HLA in healthy donors. The method was immunoSEQ multiplex PCR; TCRdb's version includes in-frame clones alone and lacks a portion of them. The sample has 100,000 or so clones; about 86% are singletons. Of note for this clone: A junction boundary mismatches the germline segment, possibly from a read error.

The receptor comes from a woman under 30 in good health and CMV-seropositive. Material for sequencing was PBMCs.

The CDR3 is CSVEDPPKIYCF. The CDR3, as DNA: TGCAGCGTTGAAGATCCCCCGAAAATATACTGTTTC. V usage is TRBV29-1 and J usage is TRBJ2-7, with no clear D. The CDR3 runs to 12 residues. The germline CDR1 and CDR2 sequences are SQVTM and ANQGSEA.